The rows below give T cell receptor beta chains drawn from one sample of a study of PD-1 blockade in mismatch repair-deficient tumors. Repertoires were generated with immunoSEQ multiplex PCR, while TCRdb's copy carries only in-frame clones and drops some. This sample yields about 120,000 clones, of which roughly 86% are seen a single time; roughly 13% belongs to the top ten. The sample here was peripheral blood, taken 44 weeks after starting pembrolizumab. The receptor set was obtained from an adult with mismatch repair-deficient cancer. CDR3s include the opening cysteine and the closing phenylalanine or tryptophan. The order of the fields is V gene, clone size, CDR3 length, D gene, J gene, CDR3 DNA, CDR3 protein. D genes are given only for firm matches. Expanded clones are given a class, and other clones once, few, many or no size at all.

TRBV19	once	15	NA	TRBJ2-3	TGTGCCAGTAGTATCGGACTGACTAGCACAGATACGCAGTATTTT	CASSIGLTSTDTQYF
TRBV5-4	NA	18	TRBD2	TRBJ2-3	TGTGCCAGCAGCTTCCCCGGGGGGGCTAGCGGGAGGACAGATACGCAGTATTTT	CASSFPGGASGRTDTQYF
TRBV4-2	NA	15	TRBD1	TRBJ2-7	TGTGCCAGCAGCCAAGACTCCCAGGGGGCTCACGAGCAGTACTTC	CASSQDSQGAHEQYF
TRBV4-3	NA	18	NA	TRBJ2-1	TGCGCCAGCAGCCAAGAAATAAAAATTGGGGGCTCCTACAATGAGCAGTTCTTC	CASSQEIKIGGSYNEQFF
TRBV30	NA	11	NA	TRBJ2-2	TGTGCCTGGAGTGACACCGGGGAGCTGTTTTTT	CAWSDTGELFF
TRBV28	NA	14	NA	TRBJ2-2	TGTGCCAGCAGAAACAGGCTGAACACCGGGGAGCTGTTTTTT	CASRNRLNTGELFF
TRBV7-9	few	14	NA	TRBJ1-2	TGTGCCAGCAGCTTAGTCCCAGGGCTGGATGGCTACACCTTC	CASSLVPGLDGYTF
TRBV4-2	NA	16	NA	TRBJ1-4	TGTGCCAGCAGCCAAGATCCCCACGCAACTAATGAAAAACTGTTTTTT	CASSQDPHATNEKLFF
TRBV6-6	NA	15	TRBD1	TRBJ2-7	TGTGCCAGCAGTTCCTGGCAGGGGGACAACTACGAGCAGTACTTC	CASSSWQGDNYEQYF
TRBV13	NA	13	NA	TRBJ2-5	TGTGCCAGCAGCTCCCTTCTTATCGGTTTCCAGTACTTC	CASSSLLIGFQYF
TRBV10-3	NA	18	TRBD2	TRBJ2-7	TGTGCCATCAGTGAGGGGGGGAAGGCGGGAGGGCTCGGTGGAGAGCAGTACTTC	CAISEGGKAGGLGGEQYF
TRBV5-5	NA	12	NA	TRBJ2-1	TGTGCCAGCAGCCGACTGGACAATGAGCAGTTCTTC	CASSRLDNEQFF
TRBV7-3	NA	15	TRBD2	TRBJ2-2	TGTGCCAGCAGCCCAACTTCTCTACTAGCGGGGGAGCTGTTTTTT	CASSPTSLLAGELFF
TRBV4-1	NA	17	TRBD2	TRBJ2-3	TGCGCCAGCAGCCCTCGGTCCGGGACTAGAAACGCAGATACGCAGTATTTT	CASSPRSGTRNADTQYF
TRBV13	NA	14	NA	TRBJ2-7	TGTGCCAGCAGCCCCGGGACTGGCGCTGGCGAGCAGTACTTC	CASSPGTGAGEQYF
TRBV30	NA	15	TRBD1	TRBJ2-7	TGTGCCTGGAGCGGGGACAGGGAAGTCCCCTACGAGCAGTACTTC	CAWSGDREVPYEQYF
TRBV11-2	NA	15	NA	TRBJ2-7	TGTGCCAGCAGCTTAGGCACCGGGACATTCTACGAGCAGTACTTC	CASSLGTGTFYEQYF
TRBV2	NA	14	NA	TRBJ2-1	TGTGCCAGCAGTGAAGGGGCCGGCCTCGGGGAGCAGTTCTTC	CASSEGAGLGEQFF
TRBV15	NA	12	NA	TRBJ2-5	TGTGCCACCAGCAGCCCTAGGGAGACCCAGTACTTC	CATSSPRETQYF
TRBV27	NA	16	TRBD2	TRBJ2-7	TGTGCCAGCAGTTTAGCCAATAGCGGGAGGTTATACGAGCAGTACTTC	CASSLANSGRLYEQYF
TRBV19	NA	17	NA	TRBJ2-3	TGTGCCAGTTTGTACAAAGTGAGGCAGGGCAGCACAGATACGCAGTATTTT	CASLYKVRQGSTDTQYF
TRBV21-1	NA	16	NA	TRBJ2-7	TGTGCCAGCAGCAAACTTCGGGACAGGGGCTCCTACGAGCAGTACTTC	CASSKLRDRGSYEQYF
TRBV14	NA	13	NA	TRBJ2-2	TGTGCCAGCAGCCCAGGAGATGCCGGGGAGCTGTTTTTT	CASSPGDAGELFF
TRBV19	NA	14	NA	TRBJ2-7	TGTGCCAGTAGTCCCGGGACTCAAACCTACGAGCAGTACTTC	CASSPGTQTYEQYF
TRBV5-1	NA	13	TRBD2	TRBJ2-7	TGCGCCAGCAGCTTGTACGGGAGGGACGAGCAGTACTTC	CASSLYGRDEQYF
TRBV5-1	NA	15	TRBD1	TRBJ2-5	TGCGCCAGCAGCACCGGGACAGGGTCTAGAGAGACCCAGTACTTC	CASSTGTGSRETQYF
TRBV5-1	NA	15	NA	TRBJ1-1	TGCGCCAGCAGCTTCTCGTCAGGGTTGAACACTGAAGCTTTCTTT	CASSFSSGLNTEAFF
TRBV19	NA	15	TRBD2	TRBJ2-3	TGTGCCAGTAGTGGGACTAGCGCGAGGACAGATACGCAGTATTTT	CASSGTSARTDTQYF
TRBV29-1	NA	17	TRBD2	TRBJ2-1	TGCAGCGTTGAAGGTAGGGTAGCGGGTAGGTCCTACAATGAGCAGTTCTTC	CSVEGRVAGRSYNEQFF
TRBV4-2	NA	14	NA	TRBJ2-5	TGTGCCAGCAGCCAAAGGGGGACCCAAGAGACCCAGTACTTC	CASSQRGTQETQYF
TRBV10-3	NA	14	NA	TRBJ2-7	TGTGCCATCAGTGAGCAGGGGGGCACCTACGAGCAGTACTTC	CAISEQGGTYEQYF
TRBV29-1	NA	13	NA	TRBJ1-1	TGCAGCGTTCTCAGGGACACCAACACTGAAGCTTTCTTT	CSVLRDTNTEAFF
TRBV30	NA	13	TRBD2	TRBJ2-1	TGTGCCTGGATGGCGGGAGCTGGGAATGAGCAGTTCTTC	CAWMAGAGNEQFF
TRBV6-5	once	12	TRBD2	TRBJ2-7	TGTGCCAGCAGTTACTGGGGGGGGGAGCAGTACTTC	CASSYWGGEQYF
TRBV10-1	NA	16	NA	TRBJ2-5	TGCGCCAGCAGATTTTTCCTAGTTGGGGGTTTGGAGACCCAGTACTTC	CASRFFLVGGLETQYF
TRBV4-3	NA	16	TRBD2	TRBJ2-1	TGCGCCAGCAGCCATAGCCGGGAGGGCAGGTACAATGAGCAGTTCTTC	CASSHSREGRYNEQFF